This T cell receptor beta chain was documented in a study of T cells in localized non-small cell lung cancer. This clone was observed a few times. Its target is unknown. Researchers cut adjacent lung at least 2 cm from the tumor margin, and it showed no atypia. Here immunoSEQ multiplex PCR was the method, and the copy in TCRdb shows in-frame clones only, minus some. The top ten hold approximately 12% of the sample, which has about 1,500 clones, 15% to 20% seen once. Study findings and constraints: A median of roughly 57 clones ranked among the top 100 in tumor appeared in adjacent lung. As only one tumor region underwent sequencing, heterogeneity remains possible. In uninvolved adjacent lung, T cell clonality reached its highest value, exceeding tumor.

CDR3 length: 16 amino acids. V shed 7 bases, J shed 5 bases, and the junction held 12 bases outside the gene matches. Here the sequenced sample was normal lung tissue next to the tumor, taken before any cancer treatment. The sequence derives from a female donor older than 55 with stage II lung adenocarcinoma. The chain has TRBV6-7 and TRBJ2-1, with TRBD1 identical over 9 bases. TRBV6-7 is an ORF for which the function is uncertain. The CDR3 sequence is CASIIHPGQGDNEQFF. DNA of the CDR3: TGTGCCAGCATTATACATCCGGGACAGGGTGACAATGAGCAGTTCTTC.